These 25 T cell receptor beta chains share one sample of origin, sequenced in a study of blood T cells in healthy people across ages (dated by TCRdb to the mid-2010s). The method behind the library was 5' RACE. The data were produced on an Illumina HiSeq 2500. A second PCR of about 7 to 12 cycles was performed with a sample-barcoded 5' primer and a J-beta primer mix. TCRdb took the public reads, trimmed them with fastp at Q25, ran MiXCR for clone calling and kept in-frame beta chains. Rows with a matching CDR3 protein are joined into one entry that keeps the most common DNA and genes. The sample table records roughly 650,000 distinct CDR3 sequences; 32% of these occur just once. The ten largest clones represent roughly 15% of the sample. The sample taken for sequencing was blood. The source of these receptors is a woman older than 75 in good health. Donor details come from another sample of the same person, matched by shared clones.

This clonotype was seen repeatedly, ten times or more. This chain joins TRBV5-6 and TRBJ2-5; possible D gene TRBD2, 7 bases. Trimming took off 2 bases at V and 4 bases at J, with 18 bases between the two ends. In germline, CDR1 is SGHDT, CDR2 YYEEEE. The length of the CDR3 is 16 residues. The chain's CDR3 is CASSFGGGPGGETQYF. The CDR3 DNA reads TGTGCCAGCAGCTTTGGGGGGGGCCCCGGTGGAGAGACCCAGTACTTC.

V and J are TRBV29-1 and TRBJ1-2, with 10 bases matching TRBD1. CDR1 SQVTM and CDR2 ANQGSEA come from the germline V gene. The CDR3 runs to 14 residues. The V segment lost 4 bases and the J segment 1 base; nucleotides outside the gene matches: 3. CDR3 residues: CSVGGTGDNYGYTF. DNA of the CDR3: TGCAGCGTTGGAGGGACAGGGGATAACTATGGCTACACCTTC.

The CDR3: CASSIVAGGSRNEQFF. The DNA of the CDR3 is TGTGCCAGTAGTATAGTAGCGGGGGGGTCGCGCAATGAGCAGTTCTTC. This rearrangement joins TRBV19 to TRBJ2-1, with 11 bases aligning to TRBD2. CDR1 and CDR2 from the germline V gene are LNHDA and SQIVND (reference sequence). The CDR3 has 16 residues. Unmatched junction bases numbered 5, after V lost 1 base and J lost 6 bases.

This clonotype was seen only a few times. This chain joins TRBV6-1 and TRBJ2-5, with 7 bases that match TRBD2. This CDR3 spans 15 amino acids. Looked up from germline, CDR1 is MNHNS and CDR2 is SASEGT. V gave up 5 bases and J gave up 1 base; unmatched junction bases: 7. The CDR3 sequence: CASSPRWGGQETQYF. Written as DNA, the CDR3 is TGTGCCAGCAGTCCCCGGTGGGGGGGCCAAGAGACCCAGTACTTC.

The chain has TRBV9 and TRBJ1-3, with no clear D. V was clipped by 2 bases and J by 3 bases, with 9 bases between them. This CDR3 has 14 amino acids. Per the germline V gene, CDR1 is SGDLS and CDR2 is YYNGEE. The CDR3: CASSVGVYGNTIYF. DNA for the CDR3: TGTGCCAGCAGCGTCGGGGTATATGGAAACACCATATATTTT.

This clonotype was counted many times. Written as DNA, the CDR3 is TGCGCCAGCAGCTACCAGGCAGCCGGCTCCTACGAGCAGTACTTC. Residues: CASSYQAAGSYEQYF. The V call is TRBV5-1, the J call TRBJ2-7, with D unclear. The CDR3 is 15 residues long. Germline V gene sequence: CDR1 SGHRS, CDR2 YFSETQ. Trimming took 3 bases from V and 0 from J, leaving 13 bases between them.

This rearrangement joins TRBV3-1 to TRBJ1-1; D is perhaps TRBD1 (6 bases). This CDR3 is 14 amino acids long. In germline, CDR1 is LGHDT, CDR2 YNNKEL (reference sequence). Trimming stripped 10 bases from V and 0 bases from J, with 15 bases between. Written as DNA, the CDR3 is TGTGCCACCTCGAGGGGGGGGCTGAACACTGAAGCTTTCTTT. Its translation is CATSRGGLNTEAFF.

This clonotype came up many times. The chain has TRBV28 and TRBJ2-1, with a tentative D call TRBD2 (5 bases). Germline V CDR1 and CDR2: MDHEN, SYDVKM. This CDR3 has 13 amino acids. V was pared by 4 bases and J by 4 bases, with 8 bases between. The CDR3 sequence: CASSSRAYNEQFF. CDR3 coding DNA: TGTGCCAGCAGTTCGCGGGCGTACAATGAGCAGTTCTTC.

This chain joins TRBV20-1 and TRBJ2-3, with D unresolved. Looked up from germline, CDR1 is DFQATT and CDR2 is SNEGSKA (reference sequence). The V gene lost 6 bases and the J gene lost 4 bases, with 11 bases spanning the gap. The CDR3 extends over 12 amino acids. The CDR3 DNA reads TGCAGTGCGCCCTCACCGGCAGATACGCAGTATTTT. Its protein product is CSAPSPADTQYF.

This chain links TRBV6-1 with TRBJ1-5; D unclear. Trimming pared 1 base from V and 5 bases from J, leaving 12 bases between. The CDR3 loop spans 15 amino acids. CDR1 and CDR2 (germline): MNHNS, SASEGT. The CDR3 DNA sequence: TGTGCCAGCAGTGAAGGACGGGGAAGAGATCAGCCCCAGCATTTT. Translation: CASSEGRGRDQPQHF.

This clonotype came up many times. The V gene is TRBV5-1, the J gene TRBJ2-1; 9 bases line up with TRBD2. The CDR3 contains 15 residues. The ends lost 4 bases at V and 3 bases at J; junction bases unmatched: 5. Germline values: CDR1 SGHRS, CDR2 YFSETQ. The CDR3, as DNA: TGCGCCAGCAGCCCGGAGCGGGGGGACTACAATGAGCAGTTCTTC. This gives the protein CASSPERGDYNEQFF. Based on the CDR3 plus reference TRBV5-1 and TRBJ2-1, the full variable domain is KAGVTQTPRYLIKTRGQQVTLSCSPISGHRSVSWYQQTPGQGLQFLFEYFSETQRNKGNFPGRFSGRQFSNSRSEMNVSTLELGDSALYLCASSPERGDYNEQFFGPGTRLTVL.

The V call is TRBV29-1, the J call TRBJ2-7, with D perhaps TRBD2 (6 bases). The J call may be in error: the DNA end matches TRBJ2-5 better. This CDR3 has 10 residues. Germline CDR1 is SQVTM and CDR2 is ANQGSEA. The chain's CDR3 is CSGVEETQYF. CDR3 DNA: TGCTCGGGGGTGGAAGAGACCCAGTACTTC.

There are many counts of this clonotype. The genes are TRBV4-3 and TRBJ2-5, with 12 bases lining up with TRBD1. V shed 4 bases, J shed 5 bases, and the junction held 5 bases outside the gene matches. The CDR3 runs to 15 residues. Germline V CDR1 and CDR2: LGHNA, YSLEER. The CDR3 coding sequence is TGCGCCAGCAGCCTGGGACAGGGGGCCTGGGAGACCCAGTACTTC. Translation: CASSLGQGAWETQYF.

Worth noting for this clonotype: This may stem from a read error, because a much larger clone lies one nucleotide away. V is TRBV6-1 and J is TRBJ2-7, with 7 bases lining up with TRBD1. Per germline, CDR1 MNHNS and CDR2 SASEGT. Germline trimming cut 3 bases from V and 0 bases from J; bases unmatched to any gene: 5. The CDR3 extends over 15 amino acids. The CDR3 nucleotides read TGTGCCAGCAGTGAGTCGGGACAGAACTCCTACGAGCAGTACTTC. It codes for CASSESGQNSYEQYF.

V is TRBV5-1 and J is TRBJ2-5; no definite D call. The CDR3 covers 14 residues. V lost 3 bases and J lost 5, with 14 bases in between. Per the germline V gene, CDR1 is SGHRS and CDR2 is YFSETQ. The CDR3 is CASSSYFRSETQYF. CDR3 DNA: TGCGCCAGCAGCTCCTATTTCAGGAGTGAGACCCAGTACTTC.

This clonotype was seen only a few times. The chain recombines TRBV30 with TRBJ2-3; D may be TRBD2 (5 bases). CDR3 length: 14 amino acids. The V end was cut by 0 bases, the J end by 3 bases, with 10 bases between. Per the germline V gene, CDR1 is GTSNPN and CDR2 is SVGIG (reference sequence). The CDR3 coding sequence is TGTGCCTGGAGTGTGGAGGCCGTTACAGATACGCAGTATTTT. Its translation: CAWSVEAVTDTQYF. Complete variable domain (other parts from reference TRBV30 and TRBJ2-3): SQTIHQWPATLVQPVGSPLSLECTVEGTSNPNLYWYRQAAGRGLQLLFYSVGIGQISSEVPQNLSASRPQDRQFILSSKKLLLSDSGFYLCAWSVEAVTDTQYFGPGTRLTVL.

This clonotype was seen a single time. The junction and the germline gene differ at one end; a read error may be behind it. The rearrangement links TRBV12-3 or TRBV12-4 to TRBJ2-5; 9 positions agree with TRBD1. CDR3 length: 14 amino acids. The CDR3 spells CASSAGTGRRTQDF. In DNA, the CDR3 is TGTGCCAGCAGCGCCGGGACAGGGCGCAGGACCCAGGACTTC.

J is TRBJ1-1 and V is TRBV5-5; D remains unclear. The CDR3 loop spans 16 amino acids. The ends were cut back, 4 bases at V and 0 bases at J, with 16 bases in the middle. Germline lookup yields CDR1 SGHKS and CDR2 YYEKEE (reference sequence). The DNA for the CDR3 is TGTGCCAGCAGCAAACTAGATTTAACGGTGAACACTGAAGCTTTCTTT. This codes for CASSKLDLTVNTEAFF. Full variable domain (outside the CDR3, taken from reference TRBV5-5 and TRBJ1-1): DAGVTQSPTHLIKTRGQQVTLRCSPISGHKSVSWYQQVLGQGPQFIFQYYEKEERGRGNFPDRFSARQFPNYSSELNVNALLLGDSALYLCASSKLDLTVNTEAFFGQGTRLTVV.

This clonotype was seen a few times. CDR3 region: CASSQGRKTGELFF. The CDR3 DNA reads as TGTGCCAGCAGCCAAGGAAGGAAAACCGGGGAGCTGTTTTTT. The chain is built from TRBV3-1 and TRBJ2-2, with D unresolved. The germline V gene has CDR1 LGHDT and CDR2 YNNKEL (reference sequence). V lost 1 base, J lost 5 bases, and 8 bases lay in between. The CDR3 sequence is 14 residues long. The full variable domain, completed using reference TRBV3-1 and TRBJ2-2, is DTAVSQTPKYLVTQMGNDKSIKCEQNLGHDTMYWYKQDSKKFLKIMFSYNNKELIINETVPNRFSPKSPDKAHLNLHINSLELGDSAVYFCASSQGRKTGELFFGEGSRLTVL.

This clonotype has a count of ten or more. The rearrangement uses TRBV28 and TRBJ2-6, with D unresolved. CDR1 is MDHEN and CDR2 is SYDVKM in the germline V gene. This CDR3 contains 15 residues. V was cut by 3 bases and J by 1 base, with 7 bases left in between. Written as DNA, the CDR3 is TGTGCCAGCAGTTTGGGATTTTCTGGGGCCAACGTCCTGACTTTC. As protein: CASSLGFSGANVLTF.

This chain uses TRBV5-5 with TRBJ1-5; D not certain. The V gene's germline CDR1 is SGHKS and CDR2 YYEKEE (reference sequence). V dropped 5 bases and J dropped 3 bases, with 12 bases sitting between them. The length of the CDR3 is 14 residues. The CDR3 loop reads CASRAEAINQPQHF. CDR3 coding DNA: TGTGCCAGCAGGGCTGAGGCGATCAATCAGCCCCAGCATTTT.

On this clonotype itself: A much larger clone differs from this one at a single base, so this may be a read error. The chain recombines TRBV6-6 with TRBJ2-5; D possibly corresponds to TRBD1 (5 bases). This CDR3 region has 15 residues. CDR1 is MNHNY and CDR2 is SVGAGI in the germline V gene (reference sequence). V lost 6 bases and J lost 11, with 25 bases in between. The CDR3 DNA reads TGTGCCAGCAGCCCATGGGGCCTCAGAGACGATGAGCAGTACTTC. As protein: CASSPWGLRDDEQYF.

This clonotype appeared many times. The chain is built from TRBV9 and TRBJ1-2, with D possibly matching TRBD1 (5 bases). V lost 4 bases to trimming and J lost 4 bases, with 17 bases between them. This CDR3 has 15 residues. Per the germline V gene, CDR1 is SGDLS and CDR2 is YYNGEE. CDR3 nucleotides: TGTGCCAGCAGCCCGAGTGGGGGAGAGGCCTATGGCTACACCTTC. It codes for CASSPSGGEAYGYTF.

This clonotype showed up many times. The V gene is TRBV7-9, the J gene TRBJ2-7; TRBD1 is a possible D gene (6 bases). Trimming removed 4 bases at V and 5 bases at J, with 9 bases between. The CDR3 is 12 amino acids. Germline V gene sequence: CDR1 SEHNR, CDR2 FQNEAQ (reference sequence). In nucleotides, the CDR3 is TGTGCCAGCAGCTCGACAGGTCACGAGCAGTACTTC. Protein: CASSSTGHEQYF. Full variable domain (remainder filled in from reference TRBV7-9 and TRBJ2-7): DTGVSQNPRHKITKRGQNVTFRCDPISEHNRLYWYRQTLGQGPEFLTYFQNEAQLEKSRLLSDRFSAERPKGSFSTLEIQRTEQGDSAMYLCASSSTGHEQYFGPGTRLTVT.

This clonotype was picked up many times. V is TRBV6-2 or TRBV6-3 and J is TRBJ2-3, with D perhaps given as TRBD1 or TRBD2 (5 bases each). Looked up from germline, CDR1 is MNHEY and CDR2 is SVGEGT. The CDR3 runs 12 residues. V was trimmed by 6 bases and J by 6 bases, leaving 10 bases between them. The CDR3 reads CASSFWGDTQYF. CDR3 in DNA: TGTGCCAGCAGCTTCTGGGGGGATACGCAGTATTTT.